This T cell receptor beta chain is drawn from a study of T cell repertoires in cytomegalovirus infection. Study details: In the study, CMV epitopes included recently identified HLA-C-restricted and well-studied HLA-B-restricted ones. In public TCR beta signatures, there were indications of both CMV infection and matching HLA type. Broader study findings: Adding up the frequency of public TCR beta families identified people who carried CMV plus the relevant HLA. Dominant in the ex vivo response were TCR beta clonotypes restricted by HLA-C and specific for CMV.

To note about this clonotype: What it binds is not known. One end of the junction fails to match germline, which may point to a read error.

This CDR3 has 15 residues. Germline V CDR1 and CDR2: MGHRA, YSYEKL. TCRdb called the reads again in MiXCR, with one record for every CDR3 protein. The data show some 920,000 distinct CDR3 sequences, approximately 31% seen once. The input for sequencing was cultured CD8+ T cells from PBMCs, taken from culture after CMV antigen stimulation. The chain combines TRBV4-1 with TRBJ1-5; D gene ambiguous. The sequence was obtained from a human donor in good health (CMV status not recorded). Some clones in this sample may be carry-over from other donors' samples. The CDR3 region is CTSSQDRPVNQPQHF. CDR3 coding DNA: TGCACCAGCAGCCAAGATAGGCCAGTCAATCAGCCCCAGCATTTT.